This passage covers 20 T cell receptor beta chains from one sample sequenced in a study of blood T cells in healthy people across ages. Together with a sample-barcoded 5' primer, a J-beta primer mix was included in a second PCR lasting about 7 to 11 cycles. TCRdb re-called the 5' RACE reads with MiXCR, one entry per CDR3 protein. Of 650,000 to 700,000 distinct CDR3 sequences listed, approximately 29% are singletons. The specimen was blood. These receptors were obtained from a woman of 80 years or more in good health.

Comments on this clonotype: This may arise from a read error, as a much more abundant clone is one base away. The V gene is TRBV20-1, the J gene TRBJ2-3, with D hard to call. CDR1 and CDR2 from the germline V gene are DFQATT and SNEGSKA (reference sequence). CDR3 size: 11 residues. Trimming cost V 5 bases and J 5 bases, with 8 bases left between them. The CDR3, as DNA: TGCAGTGCTTTCCAACGAGATACGCAGTATTTT. Translating it yields CSAFQRDTQYF.

This clonotype was observed at least ten times. The chain combines TRBV7-2 with TRBJ2-3; no firm D call. The length of the CDR3 is 14 residues. The V gene lost 5 bases and the J gene lost 6 bases, with 15 bases spanning the gap. Germline V gene sequence: CDR1 SGHTA, CDR2 FQGNSA. For the CDR3, the DNA is TGTGCCAGCAGCCCCGGGCTAGTCATGGATACGCAGTATTTT. Protein product: CASSPGLVMDTQYF.

This clonotype was seen repeatedly, ten times or more. V usage is TRBV20-1 and J usage is TRBJ2-7; D might be TRBD1 or TRBD2, each matching 6 bases. V shed 3 bases and J shed 9 bases, with 15 bases lying between them. The CDR3 has 12 amino acids. Germline V gene data show CDR1 as DFQATT and CDR2 as SNEGSKA (reference sequence). DNA for the CDR3: TGCAGTGCTAGCCAGACGAGGGGGGCGCAGTACTTC. This encodes CSASQTRGAQYF.

The CDR3 is CASSFQGAAGNQPQHF. In DNA, the CDR3 is TGTGCCAGCAGTTTTCAGGGGGCAGCAGGCAATCAGCCCCAGCATTTT. The chain has TRBV6-2 or TRBV6-3 and TRBJ1-5; 8 bases line up with TRBD1. The germline gives CDR1 MNHEY, CDR2 SVGEGT. Trimming at V came to 4 bases and at J to 2 bases, leaving 7 bases not matched to a gene. The CDR3 spans 16 residues.

This chain uses TRBV29-1 with TRBJ1-2; weak D call: TRBD1 (6 bases). This CDR3 is built from 13 residues. Trimming shortened V by 1 base and J by 4 bases, and 10 bases separated the two germline ends. CDR1 and CDR2 from the germline V gene are SQVTM and ANQGSEA. CDR3 nucleotide sequence: TGCAGCGTTGAAGGGGGGCTAGGCTATGGCTACACCTTC. This gives the protein CSVEGGLGYGYTF.

This clonotype was observed a handful of times. A read error may be the cause here, since a much bigger clone is one base away. The chain combines TRBV20-1 with TRBJ2-7, with D unclear. Trimming removed 6 bases from V and 3 bases from J, with 30 bases in between. Looked up from germline, CDR1 is DFQATT and CDR2 is SNEGSKA (reference sequence). The CDR3 length is 18 residues. This chain's CDR3 is CSAHGISRSEDFGYEQYF. The CDR3 nucleotides read TGCAGTGCCCATGGGATCTCCCGTTCAGAAGATTTTGGCTACGAGCAGTACTTC.

This clonotype appeared a few times. Given a much more abundant clone one base away, this may be a read error. The genes are TRBV3-1 and TRBJ2-5, with D unresolved. The germline V and J ends were trimmed by 9 bases and 11 bases, with 7 bases remaining between them. This CDR3 is 8 amino acids long. CDR1 is LGHDT and CDR2 is YNNKEL in the germline V gene (reference sequence). The CDR3 DNA sequence: TGTGCCAGGGGCCAGCAGTACTTC. Translating gives CARGQQYF.

V and J are TRBV28 and TRBJ2-4; unclear D gene. The J call could be wrong; TRBJ2-7 is a better fit for the DNA end. There are 15 residues in the CDR3. CDR1 and CDR2 from the germline V gene are MDHEN and SYDVKM. The CDR3 DNA is TGTGCCAGCAGTTCGCGCCCACTGGGGAACTACGAGCAGTACTTC. This gives the protein CASSSRPLGNYEQYF.

This clonotype appeared many times. The V gene is TRBV4-1, the J gene TRBJ2-3; D may be TRBD1 (5 bases). Deletions cut 4 bases from V and 0 bases from J, with 17 bases between. CDR1 and CDR2 (germline): MGHRA, YSYEKL. The CDR3 sequence is 17 residues long. The CDR3 bases are TGCGCCAGCAGCCGGGATGGGGCCACCGCGAGCACAGATACGCAGTATTTT. This codes for CASSRDGATASTDTQYF.

This rearrangement joins TRBV15 to TRBJ2-4; D gene uncertain. The J call may be mistaken, given a closer DNA end match to TRBJ2-7. The CDR3 covers 15 residues. Germline V gene sequence: CDR1 LNHNV, CDR2 YYDKDF (reference sequence). The CDR3 loop reads CATSRVDDGYGEQYF. As DNA, the CDR3 is TGTGCCACCAGCAGGGTTGATGACGGCTACGGCGAGCAGTACTTC.

This clonotype was observed at least ten times. The genes are TRBV4-3 and TRBJ1-1; 12 bases map to TRBD1. The CDR3 has 16 residues. With V trimmed by 1 base and J by 9 bases, 9 bases remained unmatched. The germline gives CDR1 LGHNA, CDR2 YSLEER. For the CDR3, the DNA is TGCGCCAGCAGCCAAGTAACGGGACAGGGGGCAGGCAAAGCTTTCTTT. It codes for CASSQVTGQGAGKAFF.

The J gene is TRBJ2-1, the V gene TRBV7-3, with a weak D call TRBD2 (6 bases). With 6 bases removed from V and 8 bases from J, the gap between germline ends came to 17 bases. The germline gives CDR1 SGHTA, CDR2 FQGTGA. CDR3 length equals 14 residues. In DNA form, the CDR3 reads TGTGCCAGCAGTCCGGGACTTGGAGGCGATGAGCAGTTCTTC. Amino acid sequence: CASSPGLGGDEQFF.

The rearrangement joins TRBV9 to TRBJ2-4; TRBD1 aligns across 8 bases. The last part of the DNA fits TRBJ2-7 better; the J call may be wrong. CDR3 size: 15 residues. Germline V gives CDR1 SGDLS, CDR2 YYNGEE. CDR3 protein: CASSEGTGGDYEQYF. CDR3 bases: TGTGCCAGCAGCGAGGGGACAGGAGGGGACTACGAGCAGTACTTC.

This clonotype is a singleton in its sample. A much more abundant neighbour one base away suggests this may be a read error. V is TRBV9 and J is TRBJ2-1; 12 bases are a match to TRBD2. Germline V gives CDR1 SGDLS, CDR2 YYNGEE. The J segment lost 6 bases and the V segment lost 4 bases, leaving 8 bases of the junction unmatched. This CDR3 spans 16 amino acids. The CDR3 region is CASSSRTSGVLNEQFF. The CDR3 DNA follows: TGTGCCAGCAGCTCCCGGACTAGCGGGGTCCTCAATGAGCAGTTCTTC. The variable domain in full, with the rest retrieved from reference TRBV9 and TRBJ2-1, is DSGVTQTPKHLITATGQRVTLRCSPRSGDLSVYWYQQSLDQGLQFLIQYYNGEERAKGNILERFSAQQFPDLHSELNLSSLELGDSALYFCASSSRTSGVLNEQFFGPGTRLTVL.

This chain connects TRBV27 to TRBJ2-2; D remains unclear. Germline V gene lookup returns CDR1 MNHEY and CDR2 SMNVEV (reference sequence). CDR3 length equals 17 residues. Trimming left V 3 bases short and J 1 base short, with 15 bases between. In nucleotides, the CDR3 is TGTGCCAGCAGTTTCGGCCGGGTGTTAGGGAACACCGGGGAGCTGTTTTTT. It translates to CASSFGRVLGNTGELFF.

The rearrangement uses TRBV28 and TRBJ2-1; no reliable D call. Germline CDR1 reads MDHEN; CDR2 reads SYDVKM. The V gene lost 1 base and the J gene lost 12 bases, with 19 bases spanning the gap. This CDR3 has 15 residues. CDR3 residues: CASSLLAGRSDGQFF. The DNA for the CDR3 is TGTGCCAGCAGTTTATTGGCTGGCCGTTCGGATGGGCAGTTCTTC.

This chain connects TRBV20-1 to TRBJ2-5, with 8 bases matching TRBD2. This CDR3 has 14 amino acids. From germline, CDR1 is DFQATT and CDR2 SNEGSKA (reference sequence). The trim removed 4 bases at V and 3 bases at J, leaving 7 bases unmatched. The CDR3 protein is CSATDIGGEETQYF. CDR3 in DNA: TGCAGTGCTACGGATATCGGGGGGGAAGAGACCCAGTACTTC.

This clonotype came up a few times. Since a much larger clone is just one base distant, this may be a read error. The rearrangement uses TRBV10-3 and TRBJ2-5, with a tentative D call TRBD1 (6 bases). Deletions cut 0 bases from V and 11 bases from J, with 13 bases between. Germline CDR1 is ENHRY and CDR2 is SYGVKD. The CDR3 is 13 amino acids. This CDR3 is CAISESTGRGQYF. In DNA form, the CDR3 reads TGTGCCATCAGTGAGTCTACAGGGAGAGGGCAGTACTTC.

This clonotype was found many times. The CDR3: CASSARAGRGNEQFF. CDR3 sequence (DNA): TGTGCCAGCAGCGCCCGGGCAGGGAGAGGCAATGAGCAGTTCTTC. The chain is built from TRBV7-7 and TRBJ2-1; either TRBD1 or TRBD2 may fit D (5 bases each). The V gene's germline CDR1 is SSHAT and CDR2 FNYEAQ (reference sequence). The CDR3 contains 15 residues. Trimming cost V 5 bases and J 6 bases, with 17 bases left between them.

Note on this clonotype: A much more abundant neighbour one base away suggests this may be a read error. V and J are TRBV7-3 and TRBJ2-3, with a tentative D call TRBD2 (8 bases). The CDR3 runs 16 residues. Looked up from germline, CDR1 is SGHTA and CDR2 is FQGTGA. V shed 5 bases and J shed 5 bases, with 20 bases lying between them. CDR3 sequence: CASSRTSRGGGDTQYF. The CDR3 DNA follows: TGTGCCAGCAGCCGGACTAGCAGGGGGGGTGGAGATACGCAGTATTTT.